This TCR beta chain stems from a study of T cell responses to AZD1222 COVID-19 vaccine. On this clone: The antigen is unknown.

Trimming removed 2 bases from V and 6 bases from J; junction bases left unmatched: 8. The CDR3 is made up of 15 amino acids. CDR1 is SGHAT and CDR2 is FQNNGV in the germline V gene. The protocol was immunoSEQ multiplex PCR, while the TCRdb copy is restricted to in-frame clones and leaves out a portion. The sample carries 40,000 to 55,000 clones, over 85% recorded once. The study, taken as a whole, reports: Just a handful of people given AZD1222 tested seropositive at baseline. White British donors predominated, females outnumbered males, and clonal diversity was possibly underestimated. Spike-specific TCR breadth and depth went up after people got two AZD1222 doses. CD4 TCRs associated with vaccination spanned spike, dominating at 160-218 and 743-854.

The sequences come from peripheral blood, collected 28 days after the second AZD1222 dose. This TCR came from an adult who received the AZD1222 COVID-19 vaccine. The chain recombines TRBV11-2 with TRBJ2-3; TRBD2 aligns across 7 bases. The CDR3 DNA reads TGTGCCAGCAGCTTACCAGGGCGGGGAGGGGATACGCAGTATTTT. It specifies CASSLPGRGGDTQYF.